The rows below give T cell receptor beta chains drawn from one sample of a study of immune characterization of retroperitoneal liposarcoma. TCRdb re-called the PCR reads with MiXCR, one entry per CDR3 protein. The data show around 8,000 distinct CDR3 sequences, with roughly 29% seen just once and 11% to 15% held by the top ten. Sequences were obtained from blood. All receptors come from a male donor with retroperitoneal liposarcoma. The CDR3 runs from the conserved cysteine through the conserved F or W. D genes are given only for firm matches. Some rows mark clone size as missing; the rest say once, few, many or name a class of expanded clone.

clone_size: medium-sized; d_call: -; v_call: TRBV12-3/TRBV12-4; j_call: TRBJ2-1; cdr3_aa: CASSLWSTRSYNEQFF; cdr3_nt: TGTGCCAGCAGTCTATGGTCGACACGGAGCTACAATGAGCAGTTCTTC
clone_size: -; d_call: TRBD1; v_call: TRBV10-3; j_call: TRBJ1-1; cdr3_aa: CATGQGGSEAFF; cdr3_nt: TGTGCCACAGGACAGGGAGGGTCTGAAGCTTTCTTT
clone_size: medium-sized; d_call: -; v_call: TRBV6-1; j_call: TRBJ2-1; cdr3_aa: CASSEGYGTHLFF; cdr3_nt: TGTGCCAGCAGTGAAGGATACGGGACCCATCTGTTCTTC
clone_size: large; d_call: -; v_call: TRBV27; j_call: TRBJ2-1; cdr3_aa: CASSSHRDPNEQFF; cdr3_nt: TGTGCCAGCAGTTCCCACCGGGACCCCAATGAGCAGTTCTTC
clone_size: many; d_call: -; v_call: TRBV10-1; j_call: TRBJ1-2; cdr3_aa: CASSHLYGYTF; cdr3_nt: TGCGCCAGCAGTCACCTATATGGCTACACCTTC
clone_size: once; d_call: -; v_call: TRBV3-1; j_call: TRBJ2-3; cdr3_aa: CASSPYTSHTDTQYF; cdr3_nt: TGTGCCAGCAGCCCTTACACGAGCCACACAGATACGCAGTATTTT
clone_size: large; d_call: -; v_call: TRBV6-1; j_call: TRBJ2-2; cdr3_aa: CASRATGTTHFLGELFF; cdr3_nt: TGTGCCAGCAGAGCGACCGGGACAACGCACTTCTTAGGGGAGCTGTTTTTT
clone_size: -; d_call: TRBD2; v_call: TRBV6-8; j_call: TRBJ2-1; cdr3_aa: CASSYNPLSGTSEVNEQFF; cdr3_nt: TGTGCCAGCAGTTACAACCCCCTCTCCGGGACTAGCGAGGTCAATGAGCAGTTCTTC
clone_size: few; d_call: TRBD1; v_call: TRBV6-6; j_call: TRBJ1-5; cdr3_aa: CASTDREGQPQHF; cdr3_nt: TGTGCCAGCACCGACAGGGAAGGTCAGCCCCAGCATTTT
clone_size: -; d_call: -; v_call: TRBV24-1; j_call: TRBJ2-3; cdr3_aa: CATGGTHTDTQYF; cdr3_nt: TGTGCCACCGGGGGGACACACACAGATACGCAGTATTTT
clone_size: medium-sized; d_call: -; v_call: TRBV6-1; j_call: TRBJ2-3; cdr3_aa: CASSEEPGPVSTDTQYF; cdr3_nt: TGTGCCAGCAGTGAAGAACCGGGCCCGGTGTCGACAGATACGCAGTATTTT
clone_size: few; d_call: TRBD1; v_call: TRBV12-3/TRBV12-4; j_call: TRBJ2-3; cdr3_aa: CASRTGTGEDTQYF; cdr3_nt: TGTGCCAGCAGGACTGGGACAGGGGAAGATACGCAGTATTTT
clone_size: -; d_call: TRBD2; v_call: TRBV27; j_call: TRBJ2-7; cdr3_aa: CASSSPSGSSYEQYF; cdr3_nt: TGTGCCAGCAGTTCGCCTAGCGGAAGCTCCTACGAGCAGTACTTC
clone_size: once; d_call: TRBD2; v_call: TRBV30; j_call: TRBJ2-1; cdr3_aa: CAWTQLAGYNEQFF; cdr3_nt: TGTGCCTGGACCCAACTAGCGGGATACAATGAGCAGTTCTTC
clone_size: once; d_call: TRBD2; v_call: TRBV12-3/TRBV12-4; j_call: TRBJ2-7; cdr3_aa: CASSPRTSGSYEQYF; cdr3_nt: TGTGCCAGCAGTCCTCGGACTAGCGGGAGCTACGAGCAGTACTTC
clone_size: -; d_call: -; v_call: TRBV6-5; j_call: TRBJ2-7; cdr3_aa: CASSYQNRAEQYF; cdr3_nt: TGTGCCAGCAGTTACCAGAACAGGGCCGAGCAGTACTTC
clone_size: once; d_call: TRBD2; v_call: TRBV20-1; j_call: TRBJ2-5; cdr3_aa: CSAMGLAGSTAVQETQYF; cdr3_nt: TGCAGTGCTATGGGACTAGCGGGATCTACGGCGGTACAAGAGACCCAGTACTTC
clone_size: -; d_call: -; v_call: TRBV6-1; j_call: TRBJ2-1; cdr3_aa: CASKVSLESYEQLF; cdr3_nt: TGTGCCAGCAAGGTCTCACTCGAATCCTACGAGCAGTTATTC
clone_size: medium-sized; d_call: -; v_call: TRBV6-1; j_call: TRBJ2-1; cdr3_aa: CASSSRLATSYNEQFF; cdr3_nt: TGTGCCAGCAGCTCCCGTCTAGCGACCTCCTACAATGAGCAGTTCTTC
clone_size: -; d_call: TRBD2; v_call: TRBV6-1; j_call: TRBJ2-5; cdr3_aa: CASTPPPLSRAGVGAGETQYF; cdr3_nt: TGTGCCAGCACTCCCCCCCCACTATCCCGAGCGGGGGTCGGAGCTGGAGAGACCCAGTACTTC
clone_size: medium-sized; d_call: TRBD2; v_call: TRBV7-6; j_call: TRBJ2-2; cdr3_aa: CASSPDLGEGTGELFF; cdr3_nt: TGTGCCAGCAGCCCCGACTTGGGGGAGGGTACCGGGGAGCTGTTTTTT
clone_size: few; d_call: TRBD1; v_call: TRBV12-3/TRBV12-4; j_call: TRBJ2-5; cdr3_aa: CASSFGWDRAEEETQYF; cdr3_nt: TGTGCCAGCAGTTTTGGTTGGGACAGGGCGGAGGAAGAGACCCAGTACTTC
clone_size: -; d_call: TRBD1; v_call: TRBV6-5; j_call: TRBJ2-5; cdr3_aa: CASSYSAGGWSKTQYF; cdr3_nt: TGTGCCAGCAGTTACTCGGCAGGGGGTTGGAGTAAGACCCAGTACTTC
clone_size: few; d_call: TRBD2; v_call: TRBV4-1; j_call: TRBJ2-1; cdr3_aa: CASRVGLAGGPVFNEQFF; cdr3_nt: TGCGCCAGCAGGGTCGGGCTAGCGGGAGGGCCCGTTTTCAATGAGCAGTTCTTC
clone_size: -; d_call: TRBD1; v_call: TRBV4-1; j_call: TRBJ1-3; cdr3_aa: CASSRAGTGIRTSGNTIYF; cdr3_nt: TGCGCCAGCAGCCGCGCCGGGACAGGGATAAGGACCTCTGGAAACACCATATATTTT
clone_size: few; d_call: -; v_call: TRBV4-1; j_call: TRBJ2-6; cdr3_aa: CASSPTGDSGANVLTF; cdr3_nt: TGCGCCAGCAGTCCGACTGGCGACTCTGGGGCCAACGTCCTGACTTTC
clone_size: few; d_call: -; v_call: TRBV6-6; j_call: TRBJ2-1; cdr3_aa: CASSYERVASRIPEYF; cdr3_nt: TGTGCCAGCAGTTACGAGAGGGTAGCGAGTCGGATCCCAGAGTACTTC
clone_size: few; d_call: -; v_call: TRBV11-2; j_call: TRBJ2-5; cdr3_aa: CASSLLYQETQYF; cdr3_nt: TGTGCCAGCAGCTTGTTGTACCAAGAGACCCAGTACTTC
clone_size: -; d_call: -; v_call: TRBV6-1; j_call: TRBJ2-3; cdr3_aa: CASSEQLGGSVF; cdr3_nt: TGTGCCAGCAGTGAACAACTTGGGGGGTCCGTTTTT
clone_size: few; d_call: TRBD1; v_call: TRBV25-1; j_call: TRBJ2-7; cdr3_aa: CASQGASYEQYF; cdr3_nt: TGTGCCAGCCAGGGGGCCTCCTACGAGCAGTACTTC
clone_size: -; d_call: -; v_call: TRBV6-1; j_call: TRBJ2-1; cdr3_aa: CASSEAIGIEQFF; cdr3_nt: TGTGCCAGCAGTGAAGCGATAGGGATTGAGCAGTTCTTC
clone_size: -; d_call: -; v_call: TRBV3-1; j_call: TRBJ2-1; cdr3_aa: CASSQATGWEFF; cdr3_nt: TGTGCCAGCAGCCAAGCAACAGGGTGGGAGTTCTTC
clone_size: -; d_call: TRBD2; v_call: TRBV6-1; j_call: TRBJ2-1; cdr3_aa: CASQRLAFYEQFF; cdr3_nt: TGTGCCAGCCAGAGACTAGCGTTCTATGAGCAGTTCTTC
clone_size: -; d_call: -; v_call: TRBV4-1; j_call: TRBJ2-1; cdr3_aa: CASSQGWGNEQFF; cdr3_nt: TGCGCCAGCAGCCAAGGGTGGGGCAATGAGCAGTTCTTC
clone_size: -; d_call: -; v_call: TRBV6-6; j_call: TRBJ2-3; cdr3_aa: CASSDYTSLPTDTQYF; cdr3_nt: TGTGCCAGCAGTGACTATACAAGTCTACCGACAGATACGCAGTATTTT
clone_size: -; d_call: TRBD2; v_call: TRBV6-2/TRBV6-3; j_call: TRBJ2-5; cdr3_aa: CASSPSGRDQETQYF; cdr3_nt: TGTGCCAGCAGTCCTAGCGGGAGGGATCAAGAGACCCAGTACTTC
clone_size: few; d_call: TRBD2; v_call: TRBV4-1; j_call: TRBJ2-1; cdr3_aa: CASSQLLAGSSYNEQFF; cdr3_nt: TGCGCCAGCAGCCAACTGCTAGCGGGAAGCTCCTACAATGAGCAGTTCTTC
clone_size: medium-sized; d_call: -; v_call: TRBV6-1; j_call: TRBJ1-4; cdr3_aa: CASRRLGAINEKLFF; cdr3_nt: TGTGCCAGCAGAAGGCTTGGGGCGATTAATGAAAAACTGTTTTTT
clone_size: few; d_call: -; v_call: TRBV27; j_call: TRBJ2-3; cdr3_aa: CASSSPGRGADTQYF; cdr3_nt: TGTGCCAGCAGTTCTCCGGGCAGAGGCGCAGATACGCAGTATTTT